This T cell receptor (beta chain) was identified in a study of shared clonotypes between healthy human individuals (dated by TCRdb to between 2020 and 2021). For the study in its entirety: The cohort comprised a couple of women and three men aged 18 to 49 years. For each donor, three plates each were used for CD4 naive and CD4 memory, two plates were used for CD8 naive, and one plate was used for CD8 memory. To estimate repertoire size and how much clonotypes are shared between individuals, the study performed deep sequencing of blood TCR repertoires from a few healthy adults. Libraries were prepared and TCR repertoires were sequenced by different laboratories using diverse techniques, in order to increase sequencing depth and limit assay-specific biases. Per donor, leukapheresis produced somewhere between about 0.8 and 9 billion PBMCs. Summary of the overall study and its limitations: Compared with non-shared clonotypes, the clonotypes found in all four sorted-subset donors had higher generation probabilities. Naive subsets generally had larger estimated clonotype richness than memory subsets. Sharing across a few donors was observed for approximately 4.6% of naive CD4, over 3% of naive CD8, roughly 2.4% of memory CD4, and roughly 0.4% of memory CD8 clonotypes. Rarefaction of sorted-subset datasets indicated incomplete sequencing despite the large sequencing depth. Only blood was sampled, and tissue TCR repertoires likely differ from those in blood. Pairwise subsampling indicated that sequencing depth was expected to affect the degree of clonotype sharing among donors. The small number of donors limited the genetic and exposure-history diversity represented.

This clone was counted between two and nine times. The antigen this receptor binds is unknown. No base quality information exists; no much larger clone differs at one position. Using the deep immunoSEQ assay, TCR CDR3 regions were amplified from genomic DNA by multiplex PCR. Genomic DNA extracted from each cell subset was distributed evenly over all wells of several immunoSEQ 96-well plates, and each plate served as one replicate. Each replicate PCR for sorted subsets received approximately 220 ng genomic DNA, equal to tens of thousands of T cell genomes. The purified libraries were quantified using a Qubit 3.0 fluorometer, sized with a Bioanalyzer 2100, and then quantified again using the KAPA Library Quantification kit. Every immunoSEQ 96-well plate was sequenced on a dedicated single-read 150-cycle Illumina NextSeq 550 flow cell. The original pipeline was this. Because only junctional sequences without quality scores were contained in the immunoSEQ output, filtering matching that applied to full-length reads could not be performed. To assign V/J genes and CDR3, sequences were annotated against IMGT germline references using PyIR, a Python wrapper for IgBLAST v1.9. Reads were filtered out if the reads had weak V/J assignments (E-value above 1e-6), no CDR3, stop codons, out-of-frame junctions, or ambiguous translated residues. V3J clonotypes were defined by identical inferred V gene, J gene, and CDR3 amino acid sequence. Percentage overlap between repertoires was computed as shared unique clonotypes divided by the size of the smaller repertoire. Three approaches were used to assess repertoire richness: RTK rarefaction, the Chao1 estimator, and Recon v2.1 estimates of unobserved clonotypes. Generation probabilities were computed with OLGA for all TCRbeta clonotypes obtained by the gDNA method from a handful of donors. TCRdb mirrors the immuneACCESS table, restricted to in-frame sequences. Some clones are absent from its copies; in checked studies, under half trace to an unresolved V gene, and the reason for the others is unknown. V, J and clone size are taken as reported in that table, and D and trimming were inferred from the DNA itself. In this sample the table shows about a million clones, about 77% of which occur a single time. About 1.5% of the sample is in the top ten clones.

Donors were healthy HIV-negative adults with no recently reported acute infections or vaccinations. Every donor was a Caucasian adult residing in Nashville, Tennessee, USA. CD4+ T cells were enriched by magnetic negative selection; naive cells were then positively selected on CD45RA, and the negative fraction formed the memory subset. Blood was obtained by leukapheresis, after which PBMCs were separated by Ficoll-Histopaque density gradient centrifugation and cryopreserved in liquid nitrogen vapor phase. Analytical flow cytometry was used to check the purity and quantity of each magnetically sorted T cell population. Genomic DNA was isolated from every sorted fraction and measured by UV absorbance on a Nanodrop 2000c. CDR1 and CDR2 were assigned from the germline V gene as MDHEN and SYDVKM. V loses 4 bases of germline sequence and J loses 4 bases, and the interval between the two ends is 5 bases. Including cysteine and phenylalanine, the CDR3 has 12 amino acids. Left in the record is the CDR3 DNA by itself, 36 bases read in frame from the first base.

The sequence was obtained from a young man in good health. The specimen was memory CD4+ T cells sorted from blood. What the cell subset or site label conveys for this sample: CD45RA-negative fraction. Recombination connected TRBV28 to TRBJ1-5; the D gene cannot be resolved reliably. Here is the DNA: TGTGCCAGCAGTTCCGCAAATCAGCCCCAGCATTTT. This gives the protein CASSSANQPQHF.